This entry concerns a single TCR beta chain. Sample collection consisted of six milliliters of peripheral blood drawn at each of two time points. The entry originates in a study of prognosis after radiotherapy for stage I lung cancer. From genomic DNA, two-round multiplex PCR was used to amplify TCR beta CDR3. Gene-specific primers for each TRBV and TRBJ gene drove first-round PCR. TCRdb ran MiXCR on the multiplex PCR reads and lists one entry per CDR3 protein. This table has 30,000 to 40,000 distinct CDR3 sequences, under 40% appearing once. Germline V lookup: CDR1 MNHNS, CDR2 SASEGT. V dropped 8 bases and J dropped 0; count of bases not matched to a gene: 24. The CDR3 sequence is 20 residues long.

This clonotype was obtained from a donor aged 50 or older with non-small cell lung cancer. The chain employs TRBV6-1 and TRBJ2-7; 8 bases agree with TRBD1. The specimen comprised PBMCs, sampled before or after stereotactic body radiation therapy (not recorded which). The CDR3 here is CASCRPVGTGNGISSYEQYF. The CDR3 coding sequence is TGTGCCAGCTGCCGCCCCGTAGGGACAGGTAACGGGATTAGCTCCTACGAGCAGTACTTC.